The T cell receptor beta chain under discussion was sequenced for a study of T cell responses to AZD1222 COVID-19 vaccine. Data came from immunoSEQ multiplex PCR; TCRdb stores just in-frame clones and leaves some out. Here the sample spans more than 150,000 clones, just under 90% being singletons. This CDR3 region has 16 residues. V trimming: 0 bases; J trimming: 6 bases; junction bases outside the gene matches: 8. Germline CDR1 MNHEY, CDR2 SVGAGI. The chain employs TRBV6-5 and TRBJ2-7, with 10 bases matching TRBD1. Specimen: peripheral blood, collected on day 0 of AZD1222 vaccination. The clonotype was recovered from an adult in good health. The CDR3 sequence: CASSYSQPGQGREQYF. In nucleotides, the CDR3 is TGTGCCAGCAGTTACTCACAACCGGGACAGGGGCGCGAGCAGTACTTC.